The 9 T cell receptor beta chains below all came from one sample that was sequenced in a study of beta chain features in type 1 diabetes. Reverse transcription of all isolated RNA meant that expressed TCRB transcripts were sequenced. Sequencing was performed with immunoSEQ multiplex PCR; in TCRdb, only in-frame clones are kept and a portion is missing. The table has about 210,000 clones, approximately 10% seen once. The material sequenced was central memory CD4+ T cells from blood. The receptors were gathered from a man between 18 and 35 years old in good health.

The gene calls are TRBV5-1 and TRBJ2-7, with D perhaps assigned TRBD1 or TRBD2 (5 bases each). Germline V CDR1 and CDR2: SGHRS, YFSETQ. CDR3 length equals 13 residues. The V end was cut by 7 bases, the J end by 5 bases, with 16 bases between. The CDR3 reads CASGAGPGNEQYF. DNA of the CDR3: TGCGCCAGCGGGGCGGGCCCAGGGAACGAGCAGTACTTC.

The sample holds a few counts of this clone. The same CDR3 can be traced to other DNA sequences in this sample. V and J are TRBV6-5 and TRBJ2-1; D call uncertain. The CDR3 contains 13 residues. The V end was cut by 6 bases, the J end by 5 bases, with 11 bases between. Germline values: CDR1 MNHEY, CDR2 SVGAGI. As DNA, the CDR3 is TGTGCCAGCAGCCACCTACAACACAATGAGCAGTTCTTC. Its translation: CASSHLQHNEQFF.

This clone was detected a few times. The chain has TRBV19 and TRBJ2-7, with a tentative D call TRBD2 (6 bases). The CDR3 spans 12 residues. V lost 3 bases to trimming and J lost 6 bases, with 9 bases between them. Germline-derived CDR1 and CDR2 are LNHDA and SQIVND (reference sequence). The CDR3 DNA reads TGTGCCAGTAGTATCCGGGGGTCCGAGCAGTACTTC. It is translated as CASSIRGSEQYF.

The rearrangement links TRBV4-1 to TRBJ2-6; no clear D. This CDR3 region has 15 residues. V gave up 1 base and J gave up 4 bases, with 8 bases separating them. Per the germline V gene, CDR1 is MGHRA and CDR2 is YSYEKL. As DNA, the CDR3 is TGCGCCAGCAGCCAAGTAGCTACAGGGGCCAACGTCCTGACTTTC. Its translation is CASSQVATGANVLTF.

This clone was found many times. The rearrangement uses TRBV11-2 and TRBJ2-1; D not certain. The V gene's germline CDR1 is SGHAT and CDR2 FQNNGV. The V end was cut by 0 bases, the J end by 1 base, with 13 bases between. This CDR3 is built from 17 residues. The CDR3 DNA follows: TGTGCCAGCAGCTTAGAGGTCTGGGGTGCTTCCTACAATGAGCAGTTCTTC. It is translated as CASSLEVWGASYNEQFF.

This clone was detected a few times. The chain is built from TRBV30 and TRBJ2-1, with 7 bases identical to TRBD1. The CDR3 consists of 13 residues. Germline trimming cut 4 bases from V and 7 bases from J; bases unmatched to any gene: 7. The germline V gene has CDR1 GTSNPN and CDR2 SVGIG (reference sequence). Here the CDR3 DNA reads TGTGCCTGGACCCGGGACAGTTGGAATGAGCAGTTCTTC. Its protein product is CAWTRDSWNEQFF. The whole variable domain, filled in from reference TRBV30 and TRBJ2-1, reads SQTIHQWPATLVQPVGSPLSLECTVEGTSNPNLYWYRQAAGRGLQLLFYSVGIGQISSEVPQNLSASRPQDRQFILSSKKLLLSDSGFYLCAWTRDSWNEQFFGPGTRLTVL.

This clone was seen a few times. The CDR3 is CASSGRLDNEQFF. For the CDR3, the DNA is TGTGCCAGCAGCGGTCGACTTGACAATGAGCAGTTCTTC. The chain has TRBV9 and TRBJ2-1; no reliable D call. The V end was cut by 3 bases, the J end by 5 bases, with 9 bases between. The CDR3 totals 13 residues. Per germline, CDR1 SGDLS and CDR2 YYNGEE.

This clone turned up a few times. The rearrangement joins TRBV11-2 to TRBJ2-7, with TRBD1 matching over 9 bases. Trimming removed 5 bases from V and 7 bases from J; junction bases left unmatched: 6. The germline V gene has CDR1 SGHAT and CDR2 FQNNGV. This CDR3 contains 13 residues. The DNA of the CDR3 is TGTGCCAGCAGCCCGGACAGGGGAGGTGAGCAGTACTTC. Its translation is CASSPDRGGEQYF.

The chain carries TRBV5-4 and TRBJ2-5; tentative D call: TRBD1 (6 bases). V shed 4 bases and J shed 5 bases, with 18 bases lying between them. The CDR3 is 15 residues long. The V gene's germline CDR1 is SGHNT and CDR2 YYREEE (reference sequence). The chain's CDR3 is CASSPRTAPGETQYF. Written as DNA, the CDR3 is TGTGCCAGCAGCCCGAGGACAGCCCCGGGGGAGACCCAGTACTTC.